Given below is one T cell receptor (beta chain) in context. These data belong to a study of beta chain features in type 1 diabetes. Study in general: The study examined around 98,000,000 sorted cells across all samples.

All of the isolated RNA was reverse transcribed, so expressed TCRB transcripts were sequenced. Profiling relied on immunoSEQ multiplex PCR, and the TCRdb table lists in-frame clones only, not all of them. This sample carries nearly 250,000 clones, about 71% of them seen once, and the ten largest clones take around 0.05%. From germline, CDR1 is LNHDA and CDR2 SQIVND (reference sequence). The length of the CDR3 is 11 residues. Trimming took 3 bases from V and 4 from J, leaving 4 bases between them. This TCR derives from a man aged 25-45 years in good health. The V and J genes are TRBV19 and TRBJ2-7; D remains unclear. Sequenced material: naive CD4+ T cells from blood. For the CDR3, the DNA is TGTGCCAGTAGTATGGGTTACGAGCAGTACTTC. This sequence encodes CASSMGYEQYF.